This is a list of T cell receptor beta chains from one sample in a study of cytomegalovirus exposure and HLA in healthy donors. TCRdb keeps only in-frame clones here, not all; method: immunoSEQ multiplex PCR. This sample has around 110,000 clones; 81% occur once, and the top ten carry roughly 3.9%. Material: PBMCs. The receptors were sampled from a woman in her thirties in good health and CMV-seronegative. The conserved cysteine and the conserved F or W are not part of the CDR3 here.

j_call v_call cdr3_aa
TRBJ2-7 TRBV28 ASSSRHYEQY
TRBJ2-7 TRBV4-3 ASSQDEGREQY
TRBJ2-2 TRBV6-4 ASSDVGQGLGELF
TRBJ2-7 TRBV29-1 SVGAGVREQY
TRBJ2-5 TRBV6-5 ASSWTTSGEETQY
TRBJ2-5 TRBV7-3 ASSPGGLAGVGGQETQY
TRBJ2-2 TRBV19 ASSIGQGANTGELF
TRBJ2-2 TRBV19 ASSPSGLNYTGELF
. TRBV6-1 ASSVSGQGAREQY
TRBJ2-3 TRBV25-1 ASSDTGNTQY
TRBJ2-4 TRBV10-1 ASSESDDSKNIQY
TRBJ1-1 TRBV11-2 ASSLGQGLVMNTEAF
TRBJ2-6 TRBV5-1 ASSLAFAGANVLT
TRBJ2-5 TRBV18 ASSAYTGGTETQY
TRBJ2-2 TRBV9 ASSARLAPAGELF
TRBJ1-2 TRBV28 ASSGDRYYGYT
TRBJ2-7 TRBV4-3 ASSQLTMGQGSGEQY
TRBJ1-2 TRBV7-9 ASSLGQGEDVGYT
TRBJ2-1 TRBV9 ASSVDGNSYNEQF
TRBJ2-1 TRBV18 ASSPPSVYNEQF
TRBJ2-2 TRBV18 ASSPLATGETGELF
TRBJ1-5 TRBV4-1 ASSPAETGGRSNQPQH
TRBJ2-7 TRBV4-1 ASSQELRRDSRYEQY
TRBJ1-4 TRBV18 ASSPQDSISTNEKLF